The sequence of this T cell receptor beta chain was determined in a study of CD8+ T cells in alopecia areata. Across the study: Oral tofacitinib, 5 to 10 mg twice daily, was given in an open-label trial. General study points: When scalp samples are sequenced, resident alphabeta T cells of normal skin are also captured.

cDNA prepared by RNA extraction and subsequent reverse transcription served as the template for sequencing. Data came from immunoSEQ multiplex PCR; TCRdb stores just in-frame clones and leaves some out. The sample gives hundreds of thousands of clones, approximately 38% of which show up once; around 0.48% is in the top ten. Indicated treatment: oral pan-JAK inhibitor, 5-10 mg twice daily. This clone showed up just a few times. The antigen is not known. The sequencing here drew on CD4+ T cells sorted from blood, taken at approximately week 30, from a patient treated with tofacitinib. This sequence was found in a human donor with alopecia areata.

The CDR3 is CASSQGGAGEAFF. The CDR3 DNA is TGTGCCAGCAGCCAAGGAGGGGCAGGGGAAGCTTTCTTT. V is TRBV14 and J is TRBJ1-1; weak D call: TRBD1 (5 bases). The CDR3 runs 13 residues. Germline CDR1 reads SGHDN; CDR2 reads FVKESK. V lost 1 base and J 8 bases, leaving 11 bases between the germline ends.